The entry below describes one TCR beta chain. The V gene end was trimmed by 2 bases and the J gene end by 1 base; junction bases not matched to a gene: 1. The CDR3 consists of 14 residues. From germline, CDR1 is KGHSH and CDR2 LQKENI. This specimen comes from a study of blood T cell repertoires in COVID-19. Study-level information: Donors in the United States, Italy and Spain gave samples during acute or convalescent COVID-19. T cells, B-cell-depleted T cells, or PBMCs supplied cDNA or gDNA.

In the source study's methods: Estimation of nucleated cell counts relied on the amplification of reference gene primers. The data were produced by immunoSEQ multiplex PCR, yet TCRdb's version contains in-frame clones alone and is incomplete. V and J calls and clone size follow that table, whereas D and trimming were derived from the DNA. Of about 140,000 clones detected, over 65% appear once; the ten largest clones hold approximately 15%. Sequencing was done on a sample of peripheral blood. This receptor was obtained from a man aged 45-60 years with acute or convalescent COVID-19. The chain links TRBV18 to TRBJ2-7; TRBD1 matches at 8 bases. This CDR3 is CASSPNRGSYEQYV. DNA for the CDR3: TGTGCCAGCTCACCAAACAGGGGGTCCTACGAGCAGTACGTC.